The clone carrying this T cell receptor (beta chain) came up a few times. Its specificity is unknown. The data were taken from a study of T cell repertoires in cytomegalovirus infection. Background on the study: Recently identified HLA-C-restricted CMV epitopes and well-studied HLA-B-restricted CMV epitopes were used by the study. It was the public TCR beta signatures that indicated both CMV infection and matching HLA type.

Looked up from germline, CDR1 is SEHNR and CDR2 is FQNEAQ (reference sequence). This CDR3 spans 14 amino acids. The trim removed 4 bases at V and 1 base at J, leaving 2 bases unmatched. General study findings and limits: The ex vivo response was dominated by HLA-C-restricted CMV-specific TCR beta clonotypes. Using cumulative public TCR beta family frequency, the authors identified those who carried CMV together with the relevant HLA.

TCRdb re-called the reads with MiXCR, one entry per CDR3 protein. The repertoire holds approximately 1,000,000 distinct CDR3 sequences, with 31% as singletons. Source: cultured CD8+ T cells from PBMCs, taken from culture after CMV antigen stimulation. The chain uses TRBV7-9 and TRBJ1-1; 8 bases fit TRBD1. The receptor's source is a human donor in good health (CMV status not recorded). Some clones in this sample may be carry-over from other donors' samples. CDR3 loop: CASSWDRRNTEAFF. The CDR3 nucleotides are TGTGCCAGCAGCTGGGACAGGAGGAACACTGAAGCTTTCTTT.